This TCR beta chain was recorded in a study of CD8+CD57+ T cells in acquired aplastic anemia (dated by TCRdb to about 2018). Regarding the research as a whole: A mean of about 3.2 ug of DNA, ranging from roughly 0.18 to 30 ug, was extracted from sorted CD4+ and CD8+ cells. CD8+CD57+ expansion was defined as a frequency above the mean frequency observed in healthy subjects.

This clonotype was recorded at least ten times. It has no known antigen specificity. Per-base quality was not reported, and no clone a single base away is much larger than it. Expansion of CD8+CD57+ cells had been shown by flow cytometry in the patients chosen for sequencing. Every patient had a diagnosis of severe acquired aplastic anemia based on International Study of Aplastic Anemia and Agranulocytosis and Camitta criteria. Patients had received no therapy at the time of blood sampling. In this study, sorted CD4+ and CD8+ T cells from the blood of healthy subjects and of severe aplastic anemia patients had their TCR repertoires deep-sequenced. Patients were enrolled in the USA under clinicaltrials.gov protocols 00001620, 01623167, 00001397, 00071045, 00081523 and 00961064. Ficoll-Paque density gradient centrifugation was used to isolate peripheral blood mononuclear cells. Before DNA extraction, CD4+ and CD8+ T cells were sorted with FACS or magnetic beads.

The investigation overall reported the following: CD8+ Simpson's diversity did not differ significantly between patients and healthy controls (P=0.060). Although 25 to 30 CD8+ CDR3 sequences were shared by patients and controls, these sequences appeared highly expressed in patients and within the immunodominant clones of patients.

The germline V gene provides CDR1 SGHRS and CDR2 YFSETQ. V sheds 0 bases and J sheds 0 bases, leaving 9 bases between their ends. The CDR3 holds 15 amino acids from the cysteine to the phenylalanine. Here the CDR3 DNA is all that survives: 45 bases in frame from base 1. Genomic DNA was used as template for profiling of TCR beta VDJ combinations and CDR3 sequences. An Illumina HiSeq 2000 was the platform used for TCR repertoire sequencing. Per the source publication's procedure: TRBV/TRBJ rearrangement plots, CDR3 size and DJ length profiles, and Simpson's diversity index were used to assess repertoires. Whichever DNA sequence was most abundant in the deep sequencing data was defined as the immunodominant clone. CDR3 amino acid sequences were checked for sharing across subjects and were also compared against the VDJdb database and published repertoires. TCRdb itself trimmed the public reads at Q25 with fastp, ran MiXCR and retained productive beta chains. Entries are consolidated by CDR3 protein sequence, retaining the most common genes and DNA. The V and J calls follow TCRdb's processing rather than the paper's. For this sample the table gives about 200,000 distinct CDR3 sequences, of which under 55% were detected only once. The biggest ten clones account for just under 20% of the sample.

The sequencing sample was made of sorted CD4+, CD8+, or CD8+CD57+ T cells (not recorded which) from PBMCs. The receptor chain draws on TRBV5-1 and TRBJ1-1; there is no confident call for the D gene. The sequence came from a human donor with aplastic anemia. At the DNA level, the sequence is TGCGCCAGCAGCTTGGGTGGCGGCTTGAACACTGAAGCTTTCTTT. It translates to CASSLGGGLNTEAFF.